A selection of T cell receptor beta chains follows, all from one sample in a study of blood T cell repertoires in COVID-19. Clones were read by immunoSEQ multiplex PCR, and TCRdb kept only the in-frame ones, dropping some. Among approximately 210,000 clones listed, 82% were seen once. Material for sequencing was PBMCs or T cells enriched from blood (not recorded which). The source of these receptors is a woman aged 55-70 years who had recovered from COVID-19. CDR3s include the opening cysteine and the closing phenylalanine or tryptophan. A D gene is named only where the DNA matches it firmly. Some rows have no size entry. The others give once, few or many, or a class for an expanded clone.

cdr3_length | j_call | v_call | d_call | clone_size | cdr3_nt | cdr3_aa
18 | TRBJ2-1 | TRBV6-4 | TRBD2 | - | TGTGCCAGCAGTGTATCTCCTTCGGGACTAGCGGGGGGTAATGAGCAGTTCTTC | CASSVSPSGLAGGNEQFF
16 | TRBJ1-1 | TRBV19 | TRBD1 | - | TGTGCCAGTAGCACTACCCTAAGGACAGGGAACACTGAAGCTTTCTTT | CASSTTLRTGNTEAFF
17 | TRBJ1-1 | TRBV27 | - | - | TGTGCCAGCAGTTTTAGTGGCGGGAGCTCCTTTGGCACTGAAGCTTTCTTT | CASSFSGGSSFGTEAFF
14 | TRBJ1-1 | TRBV3-1/TRBV3-2 | - | - | TGTGCCAGCAGCCAAGGACAGGTGATCCGGGCAGCTTTCTTT | CASSQGQVIRAAFF
15 | TRBJ2-7 | TRBV10-1 | - | - | TGCGCCAGCAGTGAGTCGGGGGGAACCTCCTACGAGCAGTACTTC | CASSESGGTSYEQYF
20 | TRBJ2-1 | TRBV14 | TRBD2 | - | TGTGCCAGCAGCCGACAACCCCTAGCGGGTTACCGAAAATCCTACAATGAGCAGTTCTTC | CASSRQPLAGYRKSYNEQFF
15 | TRBJ1-6 | TRBV6-5 | TRBD1 | - | TGTGCCAGCAGTTACTCGGACAGGGAGGGATCACCCCTCCACTTT | CASSYSDREGSPLHF
14 | TRBJ1-6 | TRBV6-5 | - | - | TGTGCCAGCCGTACAGAAAGACATAATTCACCCCTCCACTTT | CASRTERHNSPLHF
15 | TRBJ2-5 | TRBV7-2 | TRBD1 | - | TGTGCCAGCAGCCCGGGGACAGGGGCTGTGGAGACCCAGTACTTC | CASSPGTGAVETQYF
13 | TRBJ2-7 | TRBV5-1 | - | - | TGCGCCAGCAGCTTGGGCAGAAGCTACGAGCAGTACTTC | CASSLGRSYEQYF
14 | TRBJ2-1 | TRBV7-9 | - | - | TGTGCCAGCAGCTTAGCGCGGGGAGCGGCCCGATGGTTCTTC | CASSLARGAARWFF
14 | TRBJ1-1 | TRBV3-1/TRBV3-2 | - | - | TGTGCCAGCAGCCAAGGGCAGATGAACACTGAAGCTTTCTTT | CASSQGQMNTEAFF
12 | TRBJ2-5 | TRBV21-1 | - | - | TGTGCCAGCAGCTTCCCTCGGGAGACCCAGTACTTC | CASSFPRETQYF
13 | TRBJ1-2 | TRBV29-1 | - | - | TGCAGCGTTGAAGGCGGGGGCGCGTTGGGCTACACCTTC | CSVEGGGALGYTF
15 | TRBJ1-2 | TRBV5-4 | - | - | TGTGCCAGCAGCTTGGAGGTCGGCGGCTACTATGGCTACACCTTC | CASSLEVGGYYGYTF
14 | TRBJ2-7 | TRBV20-1 | TRBD1 | once | TGCAGTGCTAGTCAGGACAGGGGTGGCGACAAGCAGTACTTC | CSASQDRGGDKQYF
14 | TRBJ2-7 | TRBV5-6 | TRBD1 | - | TGTGCCAGCAGCTTTGGTGGACAGGGCTACGAGCAGTACTTC | CASSFGGQGYEQYF
16 | TRBJ1-2 | TRBV7-2 | - | - | TGTGCCAGCAGCGTAGTACCTGAGCCTTCTTCCTATGGCTACACCTTC | CASSVVPEPSSYGYTF
13 | TRBJ1-1 | TRBV10-3 | - | - | TGTGCCATCACATCACAGGGGAACACTGAAGCTTTCTTT | CAITSQGNTEAFF
14 | TRBJ2-7 | TRBV27 | TRBD1 | many | TGTGCCAGCACCCCGACAGGGGGCTTCAACGAGCAGTACTTC | CASTPTGGFNEQYF
13 | TRBJ2-7 | TRBV5-4 | - | - | TGTGCCAGCAGCTTGGCTCTTTCCTACGAGCAGTACTTC | CASSLALSYEQYF
16 | TRBJ2-1 | TRBV5-5 | TRBD2 | - | TGTGCCAGCAGCTTGGAAGGCGGTTGGACTAGCGGGGGTGGGTTCTTC | CASSLEGGWTSGGGFF
15 | TRBJ2-3 | TRBV5-1 | - | - | TGCGCCAGCAGCTTGCTCGGGGGAGGACCAGATACGCAGTATTTT | CASSLLGGGPDTQYF
14 | TRBJ2-3 | TRBV11-2 | TRBD2 | - | TGTGCCAGCAGCACTGGACTAGTCACAGATACGCAGTATTTT | CASSTGLVTDTQYF
17 | TRBJ2-1 | TRBV19 | TRBD2 | - | TGTGCCAGTAGGTCAGTGAGGACTAGCGGGGGGAACAATGAGCAGTTCTTC | CASRSVRTSGGNNEQFF
15 | TRBJ1-2 | TRBV4-1 | - | few | TGCGCCAGCAGCCAAGGCGACAGCACTAACTATGGCTACACCTTC | CASSQGDSTNYGYTF
16 | TRBJ2-7 | TRBV3-1/TRBV3-2 | - | - | TGTGCCAGCAGCCAGGAGGGACAGAACCCCAGCTACGAGCAGTACTTC | CASSQEGQNPSYEQYF
17 | TRBJ2-2 | TRBV5-1 | - | few | TGCGCCAGCAGCTTGAAGGTAGAGGGATCATACGACGGGGAGCTGTTTTTT | CASSLKVEGSYDGELFF
12 | TRBJ1-1 | TRBV12-3/TRBV12-4 | - | - | TGTGCCAGCAGACGAGGAAAGGGGCGAGCTTTCTTT | CASRRGKGRAFF
13 | TRBJ1-2 | TRBV5-6 | TRBD1 | few | TGTGCCAGCAGCTCCGGGACAGCCTATGGCTACACCTTC | CASSSGTAYGYTF
15 | TRBJ1-2 | TRBV15 | - | - | TGTGCCACCAGCAGAGATCGGAGTTCCTCGCAGGGCTACACCTTC | CATSRDRSSSQGYTF
14 | TRBJ2-1 | TRBV19 | - | - | TGTGCCAGTAGTAGTGGCAGGGTAGGAAATGAGCAGTTCTTC | CASSSGRVGNEQFF
19 | TRBJ2-2 | TRBV19 | - | once | TGTGCCAGTAGTATCGGCCGCTGGGTGAGGGAATCGGACACCGGGGAGCTGTTTTTT | CASSIGRWVRESDTGELFF
15 | TRBJ2-2 | TRBV7-2 | TRBD1 | - | TGTGCCAGCAGCCTGGGACAGGGGAACACCGGGGAGCTGTTTTTT | CASSLGQGNTGELFF
12 | TRBJ1-2 | TRBV6-6 | - | - | TGTGCCAGCAGTTCGGACAGTTTTGGCTACACCTTC | CASSSDSFGYTF
15 | TRBJ2-5 | TRBV27 | TRBD2 | - | TGTGCCAGCAGTTTAGCCCTAGCGGGAGATGAGACCCAGTACTTC | CASSLALAGDETQYF
21 | TRBJ2-7 | TRBV15 | TRBD2 | - | TGTGCCACCAGCAGAGATACTATTTGGACTAGCGGGAGGGCCTTAGACAACGAGCAGTACTTC | CATSRDTIWTSGRALDNEQYF
15 | TRBJ1-5 | TRBV18 | TRBD1 | few | TGTGCCAGCTCACCCGCAAGGGGGCTCAATCAGCCCCAGCATTTT | CASSPARGLNQPQHF
19 | TRBJ1-3 | TRBV13 | - | - | TGTGCCAGCAGCTTAGAGGGGTTGCGCCGTTCCGATTCTGGAAACACCATATATTTT | CASSLEGLRRSDSGNTIYF
14 | TRBJ2-3 | TRBV9 | TRBD1 | - | TGTGCCAGCAGCGGGAGAGTGTTACAGGGGGAACAGTATTTT | CASSGRVLQGEQYF